The sequence of this TCR beta chain was determined in a study of shared clonotypes between healthy human individuals. Overall study: Per donor, CD8 memory used one plate, CD8 naive used two, CD4 memory used three and CD4 naive used three.

Study conclusions and caveats: Clonotype sharing among donors was thought likely to change with sequencing depth.

Genomic DNA from each subset was divided evenly over several immunoSEQ plates. Data came from immunoSEQ multiplex PCR; TCRdb stores just in-frame clones and leaves some out. Altogether around 2.1 million clones are present, approximately 94% being singletons, with the ten largest covering about 0.13%. Comments on this clone: What it binds is not known.

Donors had no recently reported acute infections or vaccinations and were HIV-negative. V was pared by 0 bases and J by 4 bases, with 6 bases of the junction left unmatched. This CDR3 has 17 residues. Per germline, CDR1 KGHSH and CDR2 LQKENI. The TCR comes from a man between 18 and 35 years old in good health. The chain uses TRBV18 and TRBJ2-7, with 13 bases lining up with TRBD2. The sample comprised naive CD4+ T cells sorted from blood. Subset of the sample: CD45RA+ positively selected. The CDR3 protein is CASSPPERTSGSYEQYF. For the CDR3, the DNA is TGTGCCAGCTCACCACCTGAAAGGACTAGCGGGAGTTACGAGCAGTACTTC.